The entry below describes one T cell receptor (beta chain). The germline CDR1 and CDR2 sequences are SGHTA and FQGNSA. The CDR3 contains 15 residues. With 1 base removed from V and 5 bases from J, the gap between germline ends came to 14 bases. TCRB transcripts that were expressed got sequenced, as all of the isolated RNA had been reverse transcribed. Sequenced by immunoSEQ multiplex PCR; TCRdb stores in-frame clones only, minus some. Here the sample spans hundreds of thousands of clones, 15% to 19% being singletons. This entry comes from a study of beta chain features in type 1 diabetes. Sequencing was done on a sample of naive CD4+ T cells from blood. The chain combines TRBV7-2 with TRBJ2-5, with D maybe TRBD1 (6 bases). This clonotype was obtained from a man between 18 and 35 years old in good health. The CDR3 region is CASSLVGSRGETQYF. DNA for the CDR3: TGTGCCAGCAGCTTAGTGGGATCTAGGGGGGAGACCCAGTACTTC.